Included here is one TCR beta chain sequence, with context. The junction departs from the called germline gene at one end, perhaps through a read error. These data come from a study of OX40 agonist ivuxolimab in advanced cancers. On the study more broadly: Patients enrolled in dose escalation were diagnosed with hepatocellular carcinoma, melanoma, renal cell or head and neck cancer.

The germline gives CDR1 SSHAT, CDR2 FNYEAQ (reference sequence). The CDR3 has 13 amino acids. Profiling relied on immunoSEQ multiplex PCR, and the TCRdb table lists in-frame clones only, not all of them. The table has 75,000 to 95,000 clones, more than 70% seen once. The chain links TRBV7-7 to TRBJ2-1; D may match TRBD1 or TRBD2 (5 bases each). The sequences come from CD4+ or CD8+ T cells sorted from blood, collected in a trial of the OX40 agonist ivuxolimab. The clonotype was recovered from an adult with an advanced solid tumor such as melanoma, head and neck, liver or kidney cancer. The CDR3 DNA reads as TGTGCTAGCAGCTTAGGGACCGAAAATGAGCAGTTCTTC. This translates into CASSLGTENEQFF.